This T cell receptor (beta chain) was documented in a study of blood T cell repertoires in COVID-19 (dated by TCRdb to about 2020). Background on the whole study: Samples from collaborators originated in the United States, Italy and Spain and spanned both the acute and convalescent phases of COVID-19. The samples were drawn from the first 160 participants of the ongoing ImmuneRACE study and from more than 1,000 subjects provided by 6 global collaborators. The dataset comprised deeply sampled blood TCRbeta repertoires from subjects exposed to, actively infected with, or recovered from COVID-19. The material from the prospective study consisted of cDNA or gDNA derived from T cells, B-cell-depleted T cells, or PBMCs. Where available, HLA class I and class II types were taken from metadata supplied by the sample provider and were not determined by assay-based typing. Sample metadata almost always included a de-identified subject ID, COVID-19 status, age in years and sex. A freely available public database, intended as a resource for researchers studying the immune response to SARS-CoV-2, is where the repertoires were released.

General findings and caveats noted by the study authors: The amount of clinical and demographic metadata varied by source and participant and was provided uncurated.

The collaborating institutions used their own protocols to collect whole blood in K2EDTA tubes. For TCRbeta analysis, collaborators shipped samples in one of three forms: frozen whole blood, isolated PBMCs, or DNA extracted from either of those sample types. The CDR3 sequence holds 13 residues, the cysteine and phenylalanine included. The read is trimmed to its CDR3 DNA, 39 bases read in frame from base 1. A distance of 10 bases separates the germline ends of V and J, which lose 0 bases and 7 bases respectively. Looking up the germline V gene (reference sequence) yields CDR1 SGHNT and CDR2 YYREEE. A note on this clone: The target of this receptor is not known. Base qualities are missing; no much larger clone stands one base away.

The immunoSEQ Assay, a bias-controlled multiplex PCR, was used to amplify TCRbeta CDR3 regions from genomic DNA. The original pipeline was this. Within the assay, amplification of reference gene primers was used to estimate how many nucleated cells each sample contained. To quantify the absolute abundance of each unique TCRbeta CDR3 rearrangement, sequence reads were collapsed and filtered. Productive Simpson clonality was computed per sample as the square root of Simpson's diversity index over productive rearrangements. Held by TCRdb, this immuneACCESS table contains in-frame sequences only and omits some clones. Under half of the omission traces to an unresolved V gene where checked; the cause of the rest is unknown. Clonal size and the V and J genes are those of that table, whereas D and trimming came from the DNA. A total of fewer than 95,000 clones appear in this sample, approximately 86% of them only once. Roughly 15% of the sample is taken by the ten largest.

The chain is made from TRBV5-4 and TRBJ1-2, with the D gene call left open. This TCR was sampled from a male donor with acute or convalescent COVID-19. The sequenced material came from peripheral blood. At the DNA level, the sequence is TGTGCCAGCAGCTTGGCGCTAGGTCCTGGCTACACCTTC. The encoded protein is CASSLALGPGYTF.